This T cell receptor beta chain was captured in a study of vaccination and CD4 T cells after COVID-19. Overall study: Convalescent participants consisted of six males and four females, two being Hispanic. Post-COVID specimens were obtained a median 101 days after diagnosis (range 35 to 161).

Overall study results and limits: A nonsignificant median increase from 21 to 38 SARS-CoV-2-reactive clonotypes was observed.

CDR1 MNHNS and CDR2 SASEGT come from the germline V gene. The CDR3 is 15 amino acids. Concerning this clonotype itself: What it recognizes is unknown. Mismatch with germline at one junction end may stem from a read error.

At the Johns Hopkins FTIC core, DNA taken from cultured CD4+ T cells was sequenced by way of the Oncomine TCR Beta short-read assay. One entry per CDR3 protein, called by TCRdb with MiXCR from the PCR reads. The sample has about 3,600 distinct CDR3 sequences, around 21% seen once; the top ten hold roughly 15%. This sample's treatment: approximately 9-day PBMC culture with coronavirus spike peptide pools or control peptides (ViraFEST assay). One should note that the unexposed donor's CD4+ T cells were collected before the COVID-19 pandemic (2011-2018). This TCR was recovered from a human donor in good health. This chain uses TRBV6-1 with TRBJ2-2; TRBD1 or TRBD2 may be the D gene (6 bases each). Sequenced material: CD4+ T cells from blood, cultured in vitro. CDR3 nucleotides: TGTGCCAGCATATCGGGGGCGCGAGGCACCGGGGAGCCGTTTTTT. Amino acids: CASISGARGTGEPFF.